This TCR beta chain was profiled in a study of cytomegalovirus exposure and HLA in healthy donors. Study as a whole: Out of 170 million or so T cells, an earlier analysis found roughly 100 million unique TCR beta sequences in total. Clustering assigned about 79% of the approximately 400 genotyped donors to the Caucasian-associated ancestry cluster. Study observations and caveats: A later analysis showed HLA-associated TCR beta chains outstripping equally common others in clonal expansion.

About this clone itself: Its antigen is still unknown.

The PCR used 60 Vbeta and 13 Jbeta primers. In the original workflow: Around 76 million unique TCR beta chains, roughly 10 million shared, were counted in a later analysis. Clones were read by immunoSEQ multiplex PCR, and TCRdb kept only the in-frame ones, dropping some. That table gives V, J and clone size, and the DNA gave D and trimming. The data hold under 90,000 clones, with around 75% observed a single time. Trimming cost V 5 bases and J 1 base; bases outside gene matches: 12. There are 17 residues in the CDR3. Germline-derived CDR1 and CDR2 are SGHTA and FQGNSA. The rearrangement links TRBV7-2 to TRBJ2-3, with 7 bases that match TRBD1. The sequenced material came from PBMCs. This clonotype was sampled from a man between 35 and 55 years old in good health and CMV-seronegative. CDR3 coding DNA: TGTGCCAGCAGCCGAATCGGACAGGTCGGAGGCACAGATACGCAGTATTTT. Its translation: CASSRIGQVGGTDTQYF.